The rows below give T cell receptor beta chains drawn from one sample of a study of cytomegalovirus exposure and HLA in healthy donors. Assay: immunoSEQ multiplex PCR; the TCRdb copy retains only in-frame clones and omits some. The sample shows about 140,000 clones, approximately 70% of them seen only once. What was sequenced was PBMCs. These receptors all stem from a woman in her thirties in good health and CMV-seronegative. The CDR3 runs from the conserved cysteine through the conserved F or W. A D gene is named only where the DNA matches it firmly. Some rows have no size entry. The others give once, few or many, or a class for an expanded clone.

>TRBV5-1|TRBJ1-6|.|.
TGCGCCAGCAGCTTGTCACAGAATTATAATTCACCCCTCCACTTT
CASSLSQNYNSPLHF
>TRBV2|TRBJ2-1|TRBD2|once
TGTGCCAGCATCCTCGGGGGGGCTAGCGGGACATCCTACAATGAGCAGTTCTTC
CASILGGASGTSYNEQFF
>TRBV9|TRBJ1-1|.|few
TGTGCCAGCAGCTCCCGGGACAAAACTGAAGCTTTCTTT
CASSSRDKTEAFF
>TRBV5-4|TRBJ2-3|.|.
TGTGCCAGCAGCCCAGGAGGTGCAGGGGAAGATACGCAGTATTTT
CASSPGGAGEDTQYF
>TRBV9|TRBJ2-5|TRBD1|.
TGTGCCAACGAGGGGACAGGGGGCTTCCAAGAGACCCAGTACTTC
CANEGTGGFQETQYF
>TRBV5-1|TRBJ1-6|TRBD1|few
TGCGCCAGCAGCTTGGACAGGGGCGGGAATTCACCCCTCCACTTT
CASSLDRGGNSPLHF
>TRBV9|TRBJ1-1|.|.
TGTGCCAGCAACAGAGGCTTAGGGGACACTGAAGCTTTCTTT
CASNRGLGDTEAFF
>TRBV19|TRBJ1-2|TRBD1|.
TGTGCCAGTAGTCCAACGACAGGGCTAAAGGCTAACTATGGCTACACCTTC
CASSPTTGLKANYGYTF
>TRBV5-1|TRBJ2-1|TRBD2|.
TGCGCCAGCAGCTTGGCCAGACTAGCGGGAGTGAATGAGCAGTTCTTC
CASSLARLAGVNEQFF
>TRBV5-5|TRBJ2-3|TRBD2|.
TGTGCCACCGGACTAGCGGGGCCCACAGATACGCAGTATTTT
CATGLAGPTDTQYF
>TRBV7-3|TRBJ2-5|TRBD1|few
TGTGCCAGCAGCCCCGGACAGGGCGAGACCCAGTACTTC
CASSPGQGETQYF
>TRBV7-7|TRBJ2-3|TRBD2|once
TGTGCTAGCAGCTCTGGGAGGGGCACAGATACGCAGTATTTT
CASSSGRGTDTQYF
>TRBV5-1|TRBJ1-6|TRBD1|few
TGCGCCAGCAGCTCGGGACAGGGAAATTCACCCCTCCACTTT
CASSSGQGNSPLHF
>TRBV6-5|TRBJ1-1|.|few
TGTGCCAGCAAACTAAGAGGGAAGCCTGAAGCTTTCTTT
CASKLRGKPEAFF
>TRBV7-9|TRBJ2-1|.|few
TGTGCCAGCAGCTTTCGGAGCGGCAATGAGCAGTTCTTC
CASSFRSGNEQFF